Each of the 2 T cell receptor beta chains below was sequenced from the same sample in a study of blood T cell repertoires in COVID-19. The table came from immunoSEQ multiplex PCR; TCRdb's copy has only in-frame clones and leaves some out. This sample carries 450,000 to 600,000 clones, about nine tenths of them seen once, and the ten largest clones take roughly 0.72%. Sequenced: PBMCs or T cells enriched from blood (not recorded which). The receptors were gathered from a woman aged 18-29 years who had recovered from COVID-19.

The V gene is TRBV7-9, the J gene TRBJ2-2, with 8 bases that match TRBD2. The CDR3 sequence is 17 residues long. The V gene's germline CDR1 is SEHNR and CDR2 FQNEAQ (reference sequence). J lost 1 base, V lost 5 bases, and 9 bases had no gene match. The CDR3 loop is CASSPSGGSRNTGELFF. The CDR3 region has the DNA TGTGCCAGCAGCCCCTCGGGGGGGTCTAGGAACACCGGGGAGCTGTTTTTT.

This chain uses TRBV11-2 with TRBJ1-6, with 8 bases lining up with TRBD1. The CDR3 has 14 amino acids. Trimming cost V 8 bases and J 6 bases; bases outside gene matches: 6. Germline lookup yields CDR1 SGHAT and CDR2 FQNNGV. The CDR3 protein is CASPPTGVNSPLHF. CDR3 DNA: TGTGCCAGCCCCCCGACAGGGGTTAATTCACCCCTCCACTTT.